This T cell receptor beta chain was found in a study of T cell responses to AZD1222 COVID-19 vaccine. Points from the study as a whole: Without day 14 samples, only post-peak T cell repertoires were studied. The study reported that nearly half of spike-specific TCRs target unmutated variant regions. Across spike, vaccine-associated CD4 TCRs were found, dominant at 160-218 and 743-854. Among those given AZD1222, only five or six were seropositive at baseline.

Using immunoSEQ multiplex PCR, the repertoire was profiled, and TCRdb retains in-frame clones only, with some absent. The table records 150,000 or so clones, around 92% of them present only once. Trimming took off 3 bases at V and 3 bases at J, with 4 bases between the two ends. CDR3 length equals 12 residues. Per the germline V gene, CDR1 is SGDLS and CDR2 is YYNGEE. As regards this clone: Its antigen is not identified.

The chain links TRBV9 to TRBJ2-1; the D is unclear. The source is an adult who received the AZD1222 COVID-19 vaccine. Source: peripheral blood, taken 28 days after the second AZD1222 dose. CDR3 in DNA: TGTGCCAGCAGCGACAGCTACAATGAGCAGTTCTTC. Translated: CASSDSYNEQFF.